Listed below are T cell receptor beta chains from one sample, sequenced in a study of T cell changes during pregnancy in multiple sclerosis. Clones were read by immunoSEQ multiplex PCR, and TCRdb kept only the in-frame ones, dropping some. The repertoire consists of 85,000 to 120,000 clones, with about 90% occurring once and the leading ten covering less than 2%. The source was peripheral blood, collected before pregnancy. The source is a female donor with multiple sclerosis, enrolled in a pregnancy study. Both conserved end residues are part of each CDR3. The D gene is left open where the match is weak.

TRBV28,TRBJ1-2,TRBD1,CASRRQGGYGYTF
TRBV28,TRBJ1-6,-,CASSFEESPLHF
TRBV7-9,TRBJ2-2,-,CASSSSGGPITGELFF
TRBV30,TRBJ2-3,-,CAWSLSRTDTQYF
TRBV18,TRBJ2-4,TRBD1,CASSPDRENIQYF
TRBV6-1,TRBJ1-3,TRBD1,CASSNDREENTIYF
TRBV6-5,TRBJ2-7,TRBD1,CASSWSTGLVEQYF
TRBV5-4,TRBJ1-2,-,CASNFDRMAGANYGYTF
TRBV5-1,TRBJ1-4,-,CASRRTTNEKLFF
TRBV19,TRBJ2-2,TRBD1,CASSTQVDRAANTGELFF
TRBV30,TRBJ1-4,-,CAWSVVAGTEKLFF
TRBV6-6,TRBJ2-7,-,CASSYGWGTSYEQYF
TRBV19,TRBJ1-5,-,CASSIWGPNQPQHF
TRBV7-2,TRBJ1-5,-,CASSLRSNQPQHF
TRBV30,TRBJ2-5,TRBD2,CAWSDGTSKETQYF
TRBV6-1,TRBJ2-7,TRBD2,CASSLAGGLSYEQYF
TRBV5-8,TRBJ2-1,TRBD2,CASSSETSGRLDEQFF
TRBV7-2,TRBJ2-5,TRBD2,CASSLGQTTKAGGKTQYF
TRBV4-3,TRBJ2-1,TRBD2,CASSQDREDEQFF